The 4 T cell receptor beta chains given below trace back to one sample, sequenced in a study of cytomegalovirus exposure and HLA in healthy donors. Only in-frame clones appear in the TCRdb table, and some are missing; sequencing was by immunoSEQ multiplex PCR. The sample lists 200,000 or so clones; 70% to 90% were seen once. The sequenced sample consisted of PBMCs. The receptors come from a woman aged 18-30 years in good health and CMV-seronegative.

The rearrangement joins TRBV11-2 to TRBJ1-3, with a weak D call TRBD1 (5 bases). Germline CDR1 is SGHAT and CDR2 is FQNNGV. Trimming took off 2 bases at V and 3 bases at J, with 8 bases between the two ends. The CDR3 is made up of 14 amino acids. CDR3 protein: CASSLRQGGNTIYF. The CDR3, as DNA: TGTGCCAGCAGCTTAAGGCAGGGTGGAAACACCATATATTTT.

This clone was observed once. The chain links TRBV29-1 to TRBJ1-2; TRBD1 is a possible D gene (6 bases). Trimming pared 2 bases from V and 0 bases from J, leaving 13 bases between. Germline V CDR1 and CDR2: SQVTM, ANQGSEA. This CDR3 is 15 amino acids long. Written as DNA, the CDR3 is TGCAGCGTTGAACGAAGGGGGGGCCCTAACTATGGCTACACCTTC. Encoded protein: CSVERRGGPNYGYTF.

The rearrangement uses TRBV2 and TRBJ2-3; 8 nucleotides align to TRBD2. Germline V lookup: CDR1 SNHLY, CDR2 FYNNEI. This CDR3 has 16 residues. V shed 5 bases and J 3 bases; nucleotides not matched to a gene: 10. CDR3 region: CASSFKSGRLTDTQYF. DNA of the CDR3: TGTGCCAGCAGTTTTAAAAGCGGGAGACTAACAGATACGCAGTATTTT.

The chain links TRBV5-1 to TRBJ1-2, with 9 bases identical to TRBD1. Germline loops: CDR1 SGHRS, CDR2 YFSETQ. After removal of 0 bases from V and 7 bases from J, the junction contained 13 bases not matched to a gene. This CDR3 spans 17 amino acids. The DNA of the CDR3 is TGCGCCAGCAGCTTGGCGACGGGACAGGGCTCCATTAGTGGCTACACCTTC. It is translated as CASSLATGQGSISGYTF.